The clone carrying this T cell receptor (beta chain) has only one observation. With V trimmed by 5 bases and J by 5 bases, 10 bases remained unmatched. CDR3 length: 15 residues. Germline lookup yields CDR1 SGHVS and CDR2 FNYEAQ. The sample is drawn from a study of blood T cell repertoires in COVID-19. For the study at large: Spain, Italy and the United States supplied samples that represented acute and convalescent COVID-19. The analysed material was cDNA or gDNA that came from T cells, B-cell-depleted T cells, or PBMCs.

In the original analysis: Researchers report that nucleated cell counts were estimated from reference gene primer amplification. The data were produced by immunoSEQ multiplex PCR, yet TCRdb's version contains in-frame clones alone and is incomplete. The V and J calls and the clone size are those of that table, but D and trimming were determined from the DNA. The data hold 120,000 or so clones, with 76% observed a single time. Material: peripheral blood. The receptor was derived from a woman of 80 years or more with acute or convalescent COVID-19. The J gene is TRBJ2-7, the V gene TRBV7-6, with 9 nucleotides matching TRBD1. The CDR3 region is CASSQLGQGYNEQYF. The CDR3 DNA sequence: TGTGCCAGCAGCCAACTCGGACAGGGGTACAACGAGCAGTACTTC.